The clone carrying this T cell receptor (beta chain) has more than one count but fewer than ten. This sample is drawn from a study of CD4 T cell repertoires in COVID-19. The protocol was immunoSEQ multiplex PCR, while the TCRdb copy is restricted to in-frame clones and leaves out a portion. The sample holds 70,000 to 95,000 clones, 83% seen once. The CDR3 is made up of 16 amino acids. The trim removed 5 bases at V and 4 bases at J, leaving 10 bases unmatched. The germline gives CDR1 SGHAT, CDR2 FQNNGV. These patients had recovered from COVID-19 ranging mild to severe. No culture step preceded sequencing of the ex vivo isolated memory T cells.

Sample: CD4+ T cells from peripheral blood, taken after recovery from COVID-19. The chain couples TRBV11-2 to TRBJ2-3; TRBD2 matches at 9 bases. The receptor's source is a human donor who had COVID-19. This CDR3 reads CASSPHGRGGSDTQYF. In nucleotides, the CDR3 is TGTGCCAGCAGCCCACATGGGCGGGGGGGCTCAGATACGCAGTATTTT.